These T cell receptor beta chains were read from a single sample in a study of OX40 agonist ivuxolimab in advanced cancers. Clones were sequenced by immunoSEQ multiplex PCR, and TCRdb holds only the in-frame ones, with some missing. The sample lists approximately 75,000 clones, roughly 78% occurring once. Specimen: CD4+ or CD8+ T cells sorted from blood, collected in a trial of the OX40 agonist ivuxolimab. The receptor set was obtained from an adult with an advanced solid tumor such as melanoma, head and neck, liver or kidney cancer. CDR3s include the opening cysteine and the closing phenylalanine or tryptophan. D genes are given only for firm matches. The size field is filled for only some rows; it gives once, few, many or a size class.

>TRBV15|few|.|TRBJ1-4
CATSVPGATNEKLFF
TGTGCCACCAGCGTCCCGGGGGCAACTAATGAAAAACTGTTTTTT
>TRBV4-2|.|TRBD1|TRBJ2-3
CASSQPTGGQGTDTQYF
TGTGCCAGCAGCCAACCTACGGGGGGACAGGGGACAGATACGCAGTATTTT
>TRBV19|.|TRBD2|TRBJ2-1
CASSIDTELAGVGEQFF
TGTGCCAGTAGTATTGATACTGAACTAGCGGGAGTGGGTGAGCAGTTCTTC
>TRBV7-2|.|TRBD1|TRBJ1-2
CASSREAGGNYGYTF
TGTGCCAGCAGCCGAGAAGCAGGGGGCAACTATGGCTACACCTTC
>TRBV7-2|.|TRBD2|TRBJ2-1
CASSPGTSRYNEQFF
TGTGCCAGCAGCCCGGGGACTAGCCGTTACAATGAGCAGTTCTTC
>TRBV10-3|.|TRBD1|TRBJ1-1
CAISQPGQMNTEAFF
TGTGCCATCAGCCAGCCGGGACAGATGAACACTGAAGCTTTCTTT
>TRBV5-5|.|TRBD1|TRBJ2-7
CASSLQGDYEQYF
TGTGCCAGCAGCTTGCAGGGGGACTACGAGCAGTACTTC
>TRBV28|once|.|TRBJ1-1
CASSLLISGNTEAFF
TGTGCCAGCAGTTTACTCATCTCCGGGAACACTGAAGCTTTCTTT
>TRBV11-3|once|TRBD1|TRBJ2-5
CASSKGVQDRGETQYF
TGTGCCAGCAGCAAAGGGGTCCAGGACAGGGGAGAGACCCAGTACTTC
>TRBV27|.|.|TRBJ1-5
CASSKGTPIGPQHF
TGTGCCAGCAGCAAAGGGACTCCCATTGGGCCCCAGCATTTT
>TRBV11-3|.|.|TRBJ2-3
CASSSSWGTDTQYF
TGTGCCAGCAGCTCGAGTTGGGGCACAGATACGCAGTATTTT
>TRBV29-1|.|TRBD2|TRBJ2-3
CSVSGLALTDTQYF
TGCAGCGTCTCGGGACTAGCCTTGACAGATACGCAGTATTTT
>TRBV9|.|.|TRBJ1-5
CASSGTGSRKPQHF
TGTGCCAGCAGCGGAACCGGGTCCCGGAAGCCCCAGCATTTT
>TRBV2|.|TRBD2|TRBJ2-1
CASSELAGGPDNEQFF
TGTGCCAGCAGTGAACTAGCGGGAGGGCCGGACAATGAGCAGTTCTTC
>TRBV14|few|.|TRBJ2-7
CASSQDFGAHEQYF
TGTGCCAGCAGCCAAGATTTCGGGGCTCACGAGCAGTACTTC
>TRBV7-6|.|.|TRBJ1-5
CASSLLGKDIRNQPQHF
TGTGCCAGCAGCCTGCTAGGTAAAGACATTAGAAATCAGCCCCAGCATTTT
>TRBV27|.|.|TRBJ2-7
CASSPQGRLYEQYF
TGTGCCAGCAGTCCCCAGGGGCGGCTCTACGAGCAGTACTTC
>TRBV29-1|.|TRBD2|TRBJ2-5
CSAAGGRIEETQYF
TGCAGCGCGGCGGGGGGCAGGATTGAAGAGACCCAGTACTTC
>TRBV19|.|.|TRBJ1-5
CASSYDRRGAQPQHF
TGTGCCAGTAGTTACGACAGGAGAGGGGCTCAGCCCCAGCATTTT
>TRBV4-1|.|TRBD2|TRBJ2-3
CASSQAGLAGTDTQYF
TGCGCCAGCAGCCAAGCCGGGCTAGCGGGCACAGATACGCAGTATTTT
>TRBV7-3|.|TRBD2|TRBJ2-3
CASSLSGRTDTQYF
TGTGCCAGCAGCTTAAGCGGGAGAACCGATACGCAGTATTTT
>TRBV19|.|.|TRBJ1-6
CASSISRNSPLHF
TGTGCCAGTAGTATTAGCAGGAATTCACCCCTCCACTTT
>TRBV5-1|.|.|TRBJ2-1
CASSLGGAGFYEQFF
TGCGCCAGCAGCTTGGGGGGCGCCGGGTTCTATGAGCAGTTCTTC
>TRBV11-3|.|.|TRBJ2-2
CASSLAGTGLFF
TGTGCCAGCAGCTTAGCAGGGACGGGGCTGTTTTTT
>TRBV20-1|.|.|TRBJ1-2
CSASPHYGYTF
TGCAGTGCTAGCCCCCACTATGGCTACACCTTC
>TRBV2|.|TRBD1|TRBJ1-2
CASSEAPDRGYGYTF
TGTGCCAGCAGTGAAGCACCAGACAGGGGCTATGGCTACACCTTC
>TRBV28|.|.|TRBJ1-6
CASSLSGPRTSPLHF
TGTGCCAGCAGTTTGTCCGGGCCCAGAACGTCACCCCTCCACTTT
>TRBV28|.|.|TRBJ2-4
CASRGGLRPGGSKNIQYF
TGTGCCAGCAGAGGGGGACTGAGACCCGGGGGGTCCAAAAACATTCAGTACTTC
>TRBV28|.|.|TRBJ1-5
CASSLSNNQPQHF
TGTGCCAGCAGTTTAAGCAACAATCAGCCCCAGCATTTT
>TRBV27|.|.|TRBJ2-7
CASSLSRAREIF
TGTGCCAGCAGTTTATCGAGAGCCAGGGAGATTTTC
>TRBV18|.|.|TRBJ2-7
CASSTDRYEQYF
TGTGCCAGCTCAACGGACAGATACGAGCAGTACTTC
>TRBV7-2|.|TRBD2|TRBJ2-5
CASSETGTTQETQYF
TGTGCCAGCAGCGAAACCGGGACTACGCAAGAGACCCAGTACTTC
>TRBV19|.|TRBD2|TRBJ2-1
CASSTGLSSGIQGNEQFF
TGTGCCAGTAGTACAGGCTTGAGTAGCGGGATCCAAGGAAATGAGCAGTTCTTC
>TRBV10-1|.|.|TRBJ1-5
CASSESSRQQRGLFGNQPQHF
TGCGCCAGCAGTGAGTCGAGTCGGCAACAACGAGGCCTTTTTGGCAATCAGCCCCAGCATTTT
>TRBV18|.|TRBD2|TRBJ2-5
CASSPPPSGGTQYF
TGTGCCAGCTCACCCCCACCTAGCGGGGGGACCCAGTACTTC
>TRBV19|.|.|TRBJ2-5
CASSIDVRTPREQYF
TGTGCCAGTAGTATAGATGTTAGGACACCGAGAGAGCAGTACTTC
>TRBV5-4|once|.|TRBJ2-5
CASSLAADQETQYF
TGTGCCAGCAGCTTGGCGGCGGACCAAGAGACCCAGTACTTC
>TRBV5-1|.|.|TRBJ2-3
CARAGGHSTDTQYF
TGCGCCAGGGCCGGCGGACATAGCACAGATACGCAGTATTTT
>TRBV9|.|.|TRBJ2-2
CASSVHAGFANTGELFF
TGTGCCAGCAGCGTACACGCGGGCTTTGCGAACACCGGGGAGCTGTTTTTT
>TRBV7-2|once|TRBD2|TRBJ2-1
CASSLAAGGLSYNEQFF
TGTGCCAGCAGCTTAGCGGCGGGGGGGCTCTCCTACAATGAGCAGTTCTTC
>TRBV10-3|.|.|TRBJ1-2
CAISAGTRVGYTF
TGTGCCATCAGTGCCGGGACCAGGGTCGGCTACACCTTC
>TRBV28|.|TRBD2|TRBJ2-1
CASRHVSGSSYNEQFF
TGTGCCAGCAGACACGTAAGCGGGAGCTCCTACAATGAGCAGTTCTTC
>TRBV11-3|.|.|TRBJ2-2
CASSRGVNTGELFF
TGTGCCAGCAGCCGCGGGGTGAACACCGGGGAGCTGTTTTTT
>TRBV7-2|.|.|TRBJ2-5
CASSFRATQETQYF
TGTGCCAGCAGCTTTCGGGCCACTCAAGAGACCCAGTACTTC
>TRBV7-2|once|.|TRBJ1-5
CASSQGALSNQPQHF
TGTGCCAGCAGCCAAGGGGCACTCAGCAATCAGCCCCAGCATTTT
>TRBV30|.|.|TRBJ2-7
CAWSVQGGTYEQYF
TGTGCCTGGAGTGTACAGGGTGGCACCTACGAGCAGTACTTC